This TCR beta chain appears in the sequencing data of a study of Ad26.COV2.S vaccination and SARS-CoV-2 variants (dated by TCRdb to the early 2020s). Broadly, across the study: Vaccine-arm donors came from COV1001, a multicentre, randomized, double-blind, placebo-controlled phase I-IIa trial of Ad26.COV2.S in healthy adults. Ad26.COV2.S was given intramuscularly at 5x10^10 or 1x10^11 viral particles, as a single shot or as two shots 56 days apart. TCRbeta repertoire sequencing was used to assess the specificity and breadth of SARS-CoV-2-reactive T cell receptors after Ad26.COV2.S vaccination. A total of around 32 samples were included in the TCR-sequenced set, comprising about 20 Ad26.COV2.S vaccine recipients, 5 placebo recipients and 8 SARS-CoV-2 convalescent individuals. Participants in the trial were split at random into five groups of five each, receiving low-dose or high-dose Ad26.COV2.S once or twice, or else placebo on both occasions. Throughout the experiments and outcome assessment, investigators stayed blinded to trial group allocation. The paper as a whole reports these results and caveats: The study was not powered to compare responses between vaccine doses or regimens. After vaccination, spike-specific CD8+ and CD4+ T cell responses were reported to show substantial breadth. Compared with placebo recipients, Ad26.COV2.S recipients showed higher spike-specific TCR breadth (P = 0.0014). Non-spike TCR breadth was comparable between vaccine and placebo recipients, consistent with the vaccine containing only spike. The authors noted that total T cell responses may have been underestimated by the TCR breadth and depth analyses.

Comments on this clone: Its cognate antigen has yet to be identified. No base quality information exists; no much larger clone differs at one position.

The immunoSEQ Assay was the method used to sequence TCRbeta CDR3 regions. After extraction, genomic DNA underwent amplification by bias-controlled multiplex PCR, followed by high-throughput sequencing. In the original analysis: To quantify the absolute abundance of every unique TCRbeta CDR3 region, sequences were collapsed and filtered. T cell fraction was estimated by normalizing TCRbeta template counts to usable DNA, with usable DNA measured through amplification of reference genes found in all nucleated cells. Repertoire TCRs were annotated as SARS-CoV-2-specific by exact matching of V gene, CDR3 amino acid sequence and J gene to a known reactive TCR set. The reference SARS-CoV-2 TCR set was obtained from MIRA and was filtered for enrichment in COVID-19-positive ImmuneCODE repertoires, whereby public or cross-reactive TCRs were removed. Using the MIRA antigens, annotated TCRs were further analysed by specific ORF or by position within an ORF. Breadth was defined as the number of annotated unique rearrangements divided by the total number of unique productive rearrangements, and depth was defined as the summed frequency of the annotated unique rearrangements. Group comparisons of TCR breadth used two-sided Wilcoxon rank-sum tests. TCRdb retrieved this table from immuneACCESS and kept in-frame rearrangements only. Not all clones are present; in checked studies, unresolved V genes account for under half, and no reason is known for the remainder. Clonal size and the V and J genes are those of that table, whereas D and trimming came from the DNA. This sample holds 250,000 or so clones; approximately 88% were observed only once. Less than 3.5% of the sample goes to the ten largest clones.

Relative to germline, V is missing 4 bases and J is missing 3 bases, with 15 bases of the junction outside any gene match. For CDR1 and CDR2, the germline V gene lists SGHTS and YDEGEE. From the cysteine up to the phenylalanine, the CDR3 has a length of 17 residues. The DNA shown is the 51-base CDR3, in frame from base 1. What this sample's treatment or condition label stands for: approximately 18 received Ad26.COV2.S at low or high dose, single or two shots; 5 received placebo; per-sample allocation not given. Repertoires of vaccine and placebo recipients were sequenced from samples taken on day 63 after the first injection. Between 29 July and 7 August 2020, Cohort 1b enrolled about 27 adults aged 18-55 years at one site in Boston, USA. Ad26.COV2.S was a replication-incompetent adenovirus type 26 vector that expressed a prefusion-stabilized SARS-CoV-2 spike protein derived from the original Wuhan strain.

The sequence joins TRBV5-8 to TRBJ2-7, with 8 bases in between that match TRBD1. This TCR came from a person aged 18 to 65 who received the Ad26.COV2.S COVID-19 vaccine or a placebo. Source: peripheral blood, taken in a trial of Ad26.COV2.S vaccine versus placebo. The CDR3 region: CASSGDLRGLVLYEQYF. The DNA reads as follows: TGTGCCAGCAGCGGAGATCTCAGGGGGCTGGTTCTCTACGAGCAGTACTTC.